These 25 T cell receptor beta chains were sequenced from one sample in a study of cytomegalovirus exposure and HLA in healthy donors. The PCR had 60 Vbeta and 13 Jbeta primers. The data were produced by immunoSEQ multiplex PCR, yet TCRdb's version contains in-frame clones alone and is incomplete. The repertoire includes approximately 100,000 clones, about 89% of them detected once, and over 8.5% sits in the top ten. Sequencing input: PBMCs. These receptor sequences come from a man aged 30-40 years in good health and CMV-seropositive.

This chain connects TRBV7-9 to TRBJ1-2, with 7 bases matching TRBD1. Trimming took 5 bases from V and 4 from J; bases not matched to a gene: 7. The CDR3 consists of 14 residues. Germline lookup yields CDR1 SEHNR and CDR2 FQNEAQ (reference sequence). The CDR3, as DNA: TGTGCCAGCAGCGCCACAGGGGCGACCTATGGCTACACCTTC. Protein product: CASSATGATYGYTF. Full variable domain (rest looked up from reference TRBV7-9 and TRBJ1-2): DTGVSQNPRHKITKRGQNVTFRCDPISEHNRLYWYRQTLGQGPEFLTYFQNEAQLEKSRLLSDRFSAERPKGSFSTLEIQRTEQGDSAMYLCASSATGATYGYTFGSGTRLTVV.

This clone was counted once. The rearrangement uses TRBV5-1 and TRBJ2-7, with 9 bases lining up with TRBD2. Germline V gene lookup returns CDR1 SGHRS and CDR2 YFSETQ. CDR3 length: 14 amino acids. V gave up 0 bases and J gave up 6 bases; unmatched junction bases: 4. The CDR3 nucleotides are TGCGCCAGCAGCTTGGGCGGGAGGGCCCCCGAGCAGTACTTC. This codes for CASSLGGRAPEQYF.

This clone occurred a few times. The chain recombines TRBV6-5 with TRBJ1-1, with TRBD1 as a possible D gene (5 bases). Germline values: CDR1 MNHEY, CDR2 SVGAGI. The germline V and J ends were trimmed by 7 bases and 4 bases, with 19 bases remaining between them. The CDR3 spans 15 residues. CDR3 sequence: CASMTPGMEGTEAFF. CDR3 nucleotides: TGTGCCAGCATGACTCCAGGGATGGAGGGCACTGAAGCTTTCTTT.

This chain joins TRBV19 and TRBJ1-5; D call uncertain. Trimming left V 5 bases short and J 7 bases short, with 12 bases between. Per the germline V gene, CDR1 is LNHDA and CDR2 is SQIVND (reference sequence). CDR3 length: 13 residues. The CDR3 sequence is CASSSRVVQPQHF. DNA of the CDR3: TGTGCCAGTAGTTCACGGGTGGTCCAGCCCCAGCATTTT.

J is TRBJ2-1 and V is TRBV13; 11 positions match TRBD2. The CDR3 is 17 amino acids. Germline CDR1 is PRHDT and CDR2 is FYEKMQ (reference sequence). The V segment lost 3 bases and the J segment 8 bases; nucleotides outside the gene matches: 12. The CDR3 loop is CASSFRLAGGPVDEQFF. CDR3 bases: TGTGCCAGCAGCTTCAGATTAGCGGGAGGGCCGGTGGATGAGCAGTTCTTC. Full variable domain (remainder filled in from reference TRBV13 and TRBJ2-1): AAGVIQSPRHLIKEKRETATLKCYPIPRHDTVYWYQQGPGQDPQFLISFYEKMQSDKGSIPDRFSAQQFSDYHSELNMSSLELGDSALYFCASSFRLAGGPVDEQFFGPGTRLTVL.

J is TRBJ2-1 and V is TRBV13, with 7 nucleotides matching TRBD1. CDR1 is PRHDT and CDR2 is FYEKMQ in the germline V gene (reference sequence). The CDR3 contains 12 residues. V lost 5 bases, J lost 9 bases, and 4 bases stayed unmatched. The CDR3 loop reads CASSATGVEQFF. In nucleotides, the CDR3 is TGTGCCAGCAGCGCAACAGGGGTTGAGCAGTTCTTC. Using reference TRBV13 and TRBJ2-1 for the parts outside the CDR3, the full variable domain is AAGVIQSPRHLIKEKRETATLKCYPIPRHDTVYWYQQGPGQDPQFLISFYEKMQSDKGSIPDRFSAQQFSDYHSELNMSSLELGDSALYFCASSATGVEQFFGPGTRLTVL.

The chain combines TRBV4-2 with TRBJ2-2; tentatively, D is TRBD2 (5 bases). Per the germline V gene, CDR1 is LGHNA and CDR2 is YNFKEQ. This CDR3 is 17 amino acids long. V was pared by 3 bases and J by 4 bases, with 18 bases between. The CDR3, as DNA: TGTGCCAGCAGCCAGTTTCCCAGAGCGCGGGTCACCGGGGAGCTGTTTTTT. It yields the protein CASSQFPRARVTGELFF.

The chain links TRBV5-1 to TRBJ2-5; 9 nucleotides line up with TRBD2. The closer fit of TRBJ2-7 to the DNA end suggests the J call may be wrong. The CDR3 sequence is 15 residues long. CDR1 SGHRS and CDR2 YFSETQ come from the germline V gene. The CDR3, as DNA: TGCGCCAGCAGCCTGGGACTAGCTTACTCCTACGAGCAGTACTTC. Amino acids: CASSLGLAYSYEQYF.

This sequence joins TRBV5-1 and TRBJ2-3; D is perhaps TRBD2 (6 bases). Trimming took off 7 bases at V and 6 bases at J, with 21 bases between the two ends. CDR1 and CDR2 (germline): SGHRS, YFSETQ. This CDR3 is 15 amino acids long. This CDR3 reads CASGPLGGAGDTQYF. The CDR3 DNA sequence: TGCGCCAGCGGCCCCCTCGGGGGAGCAGGGGATACGCAGTATTTT.

V is TRBV4-2 and J is TRBJ1-1, with 10 bases fitting TRBD1. Germline V gene data show CDR1 as LGHNA and CDR2 as YNFKEQ. The CDR3 is made up of 18 amino acids. V dropped 2 bases and J dropped 5; count of bases not matched to a gene: 14. The CDR3 bases are TGTGCCAGCAGCCAATTCCCCGGGACAGGGGAGGTCGGAACTGAAGCTTTCTTT. It translates to CASSQFPGTGEVGTEAFF.

V usage is TRBV4-1 and J usage is TRBJ2-3, with a possible D match to TRBD2 (6 bases). Germline V lookup: CDR1 MGHRA, CDR2 YSYEKL. The CDR3 has 17 residues. Deletions cut 3 bases from V and 0 bases from J, with 16 bases between. CDR3 sequence: CASSHPVGLFSTDTQYF. The CDR3, as DNA: TGCGCCAGCAGCCACCCAGTGGGACTTTTTAGCACAGATACGCAGTATTTT.

This clone was found a few times. The genes are TRBV7-9 and TRBJ2-5; 7 bases fit TRBD2. CDR1 SEHNR and CDR2 FQNEAQ come from the germline V gene (reference sequence). The CDR3 runs to 14 residues. Germline trimming cut 1 base from V and 3 bases from J; bases unmatched to any gene: 2. CDR3 bases: TGTGCCAGCAGCTTAGAAAGCGGGAAAGAGACCCAGTACTTC. Translating it yields CASSLESGKETQYF. The full variable domain, in which reference TRBV7-9 and TRBJ2-5 provide the parts outside the CDR3, is DTGVSQNPRHKITKRGQNVTFRCDPISEHNRLYWYRQTLGQGPEFLTYFQNEAQLEKSRLLSDRFSAERPKGSFSTLEIQRTEQGDSAMYLCASSLESGKETQYFGPGTRLLVL.

This chain joins TRBV10-1 and TRBJ1-4, with D perhaps TRBD1 (6 bases). The CDR3 length is 14 residues. The germline V and J ends were trimmed by 3 bases and 6 bases, with 11 bases remaining between them. Germline V gives CDR1 WNHNN, CDR2 SYGVQD (reference sequence). CDR3 region: CASSEGAGDEKLFF. The CDR3 region has the DNA TGCGCCAGCAGTGAAGGGGCAGGGGATGAAAAACTGTTTTTT.

To note about this clone: Without the conserved terminal phenylalanine or tryptophan, this CDR3 likely stems from a read error. V is TRBV2 and J is TRBJ1-1, with 7 positions matching TRBD1. V shed 5 bases and J 7 bases; nucleotides not matched to a gene: 13. Germline lookup yields CDR1 SNHLY and CDR2 FYNNEI. CDR3 size: 15 residues. The CDR3 sequence: CASSLEQGHYYEAFL. The CDR3 nucleotides read TGTGCCAGCAGTCTAGAACAGGGGCACTACTATGAAGCTTTCCTT.

This chain uses TRBV6-1 with TRBJ1-5; D gene uncertain. Trimming took off 4 bases at V and 2 bases at J, with 12 bases between the two ends. Germline CDR1 reads MNHNS; CDR2 reads SASEGT. The CDR3 sequence is 15 residues long. CDR3 in amino acids: CASSGSRYGNQPQHF. The CDR3 bases are TGTGCCAGCAGTGGATCCCGGTACGGCAATCAGCCCCAGCATTTT.

The genes are TRBV7-9 and TRBJ1-2, with a tentative D call TRBD1 (5 bases). In germline, CDR1 is SEHNR, CDR2 FQNEAQ (reference sequence). Trimming shortened V by 8 bases and J by 9 bases, and 19 bases separated the two germline ends. The CDR3 is 13 residues long. CDR3 sequence: CASQYPGTASYTF. The CDR3 DNA follows: TGTGCCAGCCAATATCCCGGGACTGCGAGCTACACCTTC.

The chain combines TRBV28 with TRBJ2-7; 11 bases line up with TRBD1. With 2 bases clipped from V and 4 bases from J, the junction kept 10 bases outside the gene matches. CDR1 and CDR2 (germline): MDHEN, SYDVKM. The CDR3 runs 17 residues. The CDR3, as DNA: TGTGCCAGCAGTTTAGACTTTTGGGGACAGGGGGTTTACGAGCAGTACTTC. Translating it yields CASSLDFWGQGVYEQYF. The full variable domain, in which reference TRBV28 and TRBJ2-7 provide the parts outside the CDR3, is DVKVTQSSRYLVKRTGEKVFLECVQDMDHENMFWYRQDPGLGLRLIYFSYDVKMKEKGDIPEGYSVSREKKERFSLILESASTNQTSMYLCASSLDFWGQGVYEQYFGPGTRLTVT.

This chain links TRBV19 with TRBJ2-1; TRBD1 matches at 7 bases. The V gene's germline CDR1 is LNHDA and CDR2 SQIVND (reference sequence). Unmatched junction bases numbered 11, after V lost 7 bases and J lost 5 bases. The CDR3 is made up of 15 amino acids. CDR3 protein: CASKTRQGGNNEQFF. Written as DNA, the CDR3 is TGTGCCAGTAAAACCCGACAGGGTGGGAACAATGAGCAGTTCTTC.

The genes are TRBV6-5 and TRBJ1-1; D gene uncertain. Trimming took off 6 bases at V and 1 base at J, with 15 bases between the two ends. CDR1 and CDR2 from the germline V gene are MNHEY and SVGAGI. CDR3 size: 15 residues. The CDR3 here is CASSPSHWRNTEAFF. In nucleotides, the CDR3 is TGTGCCAGCAGCCCCTCGCATTGGAGGAACACTGAAGCTTTCTTT.

The CDR3 DNA reads as TGTGCCAGCAGGGATCGGGGGGGCCCCTACAATGAGCAGTTCTTC. Encoded protein: CASRDRGGPYNEQFF. The gene calls are TRBV7-2 and TRBJ2-1; 8 nucleotides match TRBD2. The CDR3 extends over 15 amino acids. Germline V gene lookup returns CDR1 SGHTA and CDR2 FQGNSA. V lost 6 bases, J lost 2 bases, and 6 bases stayed unmatched. The full variable domain, rest sourced from reference TRBV7-2 and TRBJ2-1, is GAGVSQSPSNKVTEKGKDVELRCDPISGHTALYWYRQSLGQGLEFLIYFQGNSAPDKSGLPSDRFSAERTGGSVSTLTIQRTQQEDSAVYLCASRDRGGPYNEQFFGPGTRLTVL.

This chain uses TRBV5-1 with TRBJ2-1; 8 bases align to TRBD1. J was trimmed by 3 bases and V by 4 bases; bases with no gene match: 6. The CDR3 sequence is 15 residues long. Germline CDR1 reads SGHRS; CDR2 reads YFSETQ. The CDR3 DNA follows: TGCGCCAGCAGCCCCGGGACAGGATTCTACAATGAGCAGTTCTTC. This sequence encodes CASSPGTGFYNEQFF.

The chain joins TRBV5-1 to TRBJ1-4; D not resolved. The CDR3 has 15 amino acids. Trimming cost V 2 bases and J 0 bases, with 8 bases left between them. CDR1 SGHRS and CDR2 YFSETQ come from the germline V gene. CDR3 coding DNA: TGCGCCAGCAGCTTTAACGGGGCAACTAATGAAAAACTGTTTTTT. This encodes CASSFNGATNEKLFF.

As regards this clone: At the DNA level, this CDR3 is encoded by other sequences in the same sample as well. The V gene is TRBV5-1, the J gene TRBJ2-3; 13 bases agree with TRBD2. J was trimmed by 3 bases and V by 4 bases; bases with no gene match: 5. CDR1 SGHRS and CDR2 YFSETQ come from the germline V gene. The CDR3 has 16 residues. The CDR3 sequence: CASSLGLAGATDTQYF. CDR3 nucleotide sequence: TGCGCCAGCAGCCTCGGACTAGCGGGAGCGACAGATACGCAGTATTTT. Full variable domain (rest looked up from reference TRBV5-1 and TRBJ2-3): KAGVTQTPRYLIKTRGQQVTLSCSPISGHRSVSWYQQTPGQGLQFLFEYFSETQRNKGNFPGRFSGRQFSNSRSEMNVSTLELGDSALYLCASSLGLAGATDTQYFGPGTRLTVL.

CDR3 region: CASSYSWQVDNYGYTF. The CDR3 nucleotides read TGTGCCAGCAGTTACTCGTGGCAGGTTGATAACTATGGCTACACCTTC. The rearrangement links TRBV6-5 to TRBJ1-2, with unresolved D. V lost 0 bases and J lost 1, with 12 bases in between. Per the germline V gene, CDR1 is MNHEY and CDR2 is SVGAGI. CDR3 length: 16 residues.

The chain is built from TRBV7-9 and TRBJ1-1; the D gene is possibly TRBD1 (6 bases). V lost 3 bases and J 2 bases, leaving 7 bases between the germline ends. The CDR3 length is 13 residues. Germline CDR1 SEHNR, CDR2 FQNEAQ (reference sequence). The CDR3 coding sequence is TGTGCCAGCAGCTTCGGGACAAACACTGAAGCTTTCTTT. Its protein product is CASSFGTNTEAFF.